The rows below give T cell receptor beta chains drawn from one sample of a study of blood T cell repertoires in COVID-19. TCRdb keeps only in-frame clones here, not all; method: immunoSEQ multiplex PCR. The sample has about 300,000 clones, about 83% seen once. The sequencing input was peripheral blood. These receptors were taken from a woman aged 45-65 years with acute or convalescent COVID-19. CDR3s include the opening cysteine and the closing phenylalanine or tryptophan. D genes are given only for firm matches. The listing skips clone size in some rows; elsewhere it reads once, few, many or a size class.

v_call	j_call	clone_size	d_call	cdr3_nt	cdr3_aa
TRBV7-8	TRBJ2-4	-	-	TGTGCCAGCAGCTTAGAAGGGGGTTTAGCCAAAAACATTCAGTACTTC	CASSLEGGLAKNIQYF
TRBV5-4	TRBJ2-1	-	TRBD2	TGTGCCAGCAGCTTGGCCGGGGCGGGGGGCGCGCAGTTCTTC	CASSLAGAGGAQFF
TRBV3-1/TRBV3-2	TRBJ1-6	-	-	TGTGCCAGCAGCGGTTCAGGGCGCGATTCACCCCTCCACTTT	CASSGSGRDSPLHF
TRBV6-1	TRBJ2-3	-	-	TGTGCCAGCAGTGAACGGGGCGGAGGGCAAAGCACAGATACGCAGTATTTT	CASSERGGGQSTDTQYF
TRBV27	TRBJ1-6	-	-	TGTGCCAGCAGATCCCTAATCCGGGACAAGAATTCACCCCTCCACTTT	CASRSLIRDKNSPLHF
TRBV29-1	TRBJ1-3	-	TRBD1	TGCAGCGTTCCTGGGACAGGGTCGGACGGAAACACCATATATTTT	CSVPGTGSDGNTIYF
TRBV11-1	TRBJ1-1	-	-	TGTGCCAGCAGCCCAGACAGTTTGAACACTGAAGCTTTCTTT	CASSPDSLNTEAFF
TRBV3-1/TRBV3-2	TRBJ2-1	-	-	TGTGCCAGCAGCCGCGGGACCTTCAATGAGCAGTTCTTC	CASSRGTFNEQFF
TRBV5-1	TRBJ1-2	once	-	TGCGCCAGCAGCCCACCCGGGGGTTTTGGCTACACCTTC	CASSPPGGFGYTF
TRBV2	TRBJ1-1	-	TRBD1	TGTGCCAGCAGTGAGGGGTTCAGGGGGACATCTGAAGCTTTCTTT	CASSEGFRGTSEAFF
TRBV5-1	TRBJ1-1	-	-	TGCGCCAGCAGCTTAACATACAATACAGGAGCAACTGAAGCTTTCTTT	CASSLTYNTGATEAFF
TRBV6-5	TRBJ2-7	-	TRBD2	TGTGCCAGCAGACTAGCGGCATCCTACGAGCAGTACTTC	CASRLAASYEQYF
TRBV6-2/TRBV6-3	TRBJ2-1	-	TRBD2	TGTGCCAGCAGTTACACGACTAGCACGAGCTCCTACAATGAGCAGTTCTTC	CASSYTTSTSSYNEQFF
TRBV18	TRBJ2-1	-	TRBD2	TGTGCCAGCTCACCACCGGGACTAGAAGGCGTTGAGCAGTTCTTC	CASSPPGLEGVEQFF
TRBV27	TRBJ1-1	once	-	TGTGCCAGCAGTCAGACAGACGGCACTGAAGCTTTCTTT	CASSQTDGTEAFF
TRBV5-1	TRBJ2-7	-	TRBD2	TGCGCCAGCAGCTTGGGACTAGCGGGAGGACCCCCACAAACCTACGAGCAGTACTTC	CASSLGLAGGPPQTYEQYF
TRBV7-3	TRBJ1-2	-	-	TGTGCCAGCAGCTCGGATCCGGGGACAAGATATGGCTACACCTTC	CASSSDPGTRYGYTF
TRBV10-3	TRBJ1-1	-	-	TGTGCCATCAGTGAGTCGCGGTGGACTGAAGCTTTCTTT	CAISESRWTEAFF
TRBV5-1	TRBJ2-2	-	TRBD1	TGCGCCAGCAGCTTGAAGACAGGGGGGACCGGGGAGCTGTTTTTT	CASSLKTGGTGELFF
TRBV5-6	TRBJ2-3	once	-	TGTGCCAGCAGCTTAAGATCAGGGGGCACAGATACGCAGTATTTT	CASSLRSGGTDTQYF
TRBV19	TRBJ2-2	-	-	TGTGCCAGTAGTATCGGTGCAAGGGGAACCGGGGAGCTGTTTTTT	CASSIGARGTGELFF
TRBV7-9	TRBJ2-5	once	TRBD1	TGTGCCAGCAGCACCTACAGGGGTTGGATGCCCCAGTACTTC	CASSTYRGWMPQYF
TRBV30	TRBJ1-1	-	-	TGTGCCTGGAGTGTCCAGGCTGGAAAACCCGAAGCTTTCTTT	CAWSVQAGKPEAFF
TRBV5-1	TRBJ2-7	-	-	TGCGCCAGCAGCTTGGCGACAGCCTCCTACGAGCAGTACTTC	CASSLATASYEQYF
TRBV7-3	TRBJ1-2	many	-	TGTGCCAGCACCTCCCCCGGCGGGAACTATGGCTACACCTTC	CASTSPGGNYGYTF
TRBV18	TRBJ1-2	once	-	TGTGCCAGCTCACCAAATGCGGGACGGAAAGACGGTGGCTACACCTTC	CASSPNAGRKDGGYTF
TRBV4-2	TRBJ2-1	-	-	TGTGCCAGCAGCCAAGAAGGGGGGGCTTGGCGGACCTACAATGAGCAGTTCTTC	CASSQEGGAWRTYNEQFF
TRBV6-6	TRBJ2-7	-	-	TGTGCCAGCAGCTCCCCTACAGGGAAGCAGTACTTC	CASSSPTGKQYF
TRBV7-2	TRBJ1-2	-	-	TGTGCCAGCAGCTGGGACTTCTATGGCTACACCTTC	CASSWDFYGYTF
TRBV4-3	TRBJ2-3	-	-	TGCGCCAGCAGCCAAGAATTAGGTAGCGGCACAGATACGCAGTATTTT	CASSQELGSGTDTQYF
TRBV5-1	TRBJ2-5	-	-	TGCGCCAGCAGCTTCAATTCAGGGTACCAAGAGACCCAGTACTTC	CASSFNSGYQETQYF
TRBV19	TRBJ1-6	-	TRBD1	TGTGCCAGTAGTCGGACAGGGGGCGAAATTTCACCCCTCCACTTT	CASSRTGGEISPLHF
TRBV5-1	TRBJ2-2	-	-	TGCGCCAGCAGCTTACAGGGAACCGGGGAGCTGTTTTTT	CASSLQGTGELFF
TRBV19	TRBJ1-1	-	-	TGTGCCAGTAGTATCGGGACAAAGACTGAAGCTTTCTTT	CASSIGTKTEAFF
TRBV5-1	TRBJ1-6	-	-	TGCGCCAGCAGCTTGGGAGAGGGGGGGAATTCACCCCTCCACTTT	CASSLGEGGNSPLHF
TRBV5-4	TRBJ1-4	-	-	TGTGCCAGCAGCTTTTCCAGGAATAATGAAAAACTGTTTTTT	CASSFSRNNEKLFF
TRBV6-5	TRBJ2-1	-	-	TGTGCCAGCGTCTACGGGAGCTCCTACAATGAGCAGTTCTTC	CASVYGSSYNEQFF
TRBV11-3	TRBJ2-7	-	TRBD1	TGTGCCAGCAGCTTGGACAGGGACTTTGAGCAGTACTTC	CASSLDRDFEQYF
TRBV11-3	TRBJ1-1	-	TRBD1	TGTGCCAGCAGCTTAGGCCCCGGACAGGGCGAAGCTTTCTTT	CASSLGPGQGEAFF
TRBV6-5	TRBJ2-3	-	-	TGTGCCAGCAACTTGATCCCTCAGGGCACAGATACGCAGTATTTT	CASNLIPQGTDTQYF
TRBV3-1/TRBV3-2	TRBJ2-3	-	-	TGTGCCAGCAGCGGAGGGTCCGGTGATACGCAGTATTTT	CASSGGSGDTQYF
TRBV7-2	TRBJ2-7	-	TRBD2	TGTGCCAGCAGCACGACTAGCGGGAGGGGTTTTTACGAGCAGTACTTC	CASSTTSGRGFYEQYF
TRBV9	TRBJ1-1	-	-	TGTGCCAGCAGCGTAGCCGGGAACACTGAAGCTTTCTTT	CASSVAGNTEAFF
TRBV15	TRBJ1-5	few	-	TGTGCCACCAGCAGGGCCCTGGGACTCGACAATCAGCCCCAGCATTTT	CATSRALGLDNQPQHF
TRBV12-3/TRBV12-4	TRBJ2-7	-	-	TGTGCCAGCAGTTTAGACAGTCGCGAGCAGTACTTC	CASSLDSREQYF
TRBV30	TRBJ1-4	-	TRBD1	TGTGCCTGGAGTTTAGACAGGGGAGGTGAAAAACTGTTTTTT	CAWSLDRGGEKLFF
TRBV19	TRBJ1-2	-	-	TGTGCCAGTAATGAAGGGAGGGATGGCTACACCTTC	CASNEGRDGYTF
TRBV5-4	TRBJ1-1	-	-	TGTGCCAGCAGCCCCTTTCTCGGGTCTAACACTGAAGCTTTCTTT	CASSPFLGSNTEAFF
TRBV5-1	TRBJ1-1	-	-	TGCGCCAGCGGCTACTCCGGGAACACTGAAGCTTTCTTT	CASGYSGNTEAFF
TRBV6-7	TRBJ1-4	-	-	TGTGCCAGCAGTTACATGGCAGGGAGGATAGGGGATGAAAAACTGTTTTTT	CASSYMAGRIGDEKLFF
TRBV5-1	TRBJ2-2	-	TRBD2	TGCGCCAGCACTGAGGCAAGCGGGAGTTGGTCCGGGGAGCTGTTTTTT	CASTEASGSWSGELFF
TRBV29-1	TRBJ1-1	once	TRBD1	TGCAGTGCCCCCACTAACAGGGGAAGGGACACTGAAGCTTTCTTT	CSAPTNRGRDTEAFF
TRBV30	TRBJ1-5	-	TRBD1	TGTGCCTGGGCGGGGACAGACAATCAGCCCCAGCATTTT	CAWAGTDNQPQHF
TRBV24-1	TRBJ2-5	-	TRBD2	TGTGCCACCAGTGATTTGATTAGCGGGGGGTTAGAGACCCAGTACTTC	CATSDLISGGLETQYF
TRBV29-1	TRBJ1-4	-	TRBD1	TGCAGCGTTGAAACAGGGGGCGGTGAAAAACTGTTTTTT	CSVETGGGEKLFF
TRBV6-5	TRBJ1-2	-	-	TGTGCCAGCAGAGTACAGGGTTCCTATGGCTACACCTTC	CASRVQGSYGYTF
TRBV9	TRBJ2-7	-	TRBD2	TGTGCCAGCAGCGTAGAACGAGCGGGAGCTTGGTACGAGCAGTACTTC	CASSVERAGAWYEQYF
TRBV6-6	TRBJ1-5	-	-	TGTGCCAGCAGTTACGTAGGTGAGGATCAGCCCCAGCATTTT	CASSYVGEDQPQHF
TRBV24-1	TRBJ2-2	-	TRBD1	TGTGCCACCATGCAGGGGGCGGGCGGGGAGCTGTTTTTT	CATMQGAGGELFF